The 19 T cell receptor beta chains given below trace back to one sample, sequenced in a study of human thymus T cells. Produced via immunoSEQ multiplex PCR; TCRdb's table is partial and in-frame only. This table holds around 45,000 clones, more than 85% found once. The sample was blood. The receptor set was obtained from a girl in the first two years of life with a congenital heart defect but otherwise immunologically healthy.

The chain uses TRBV5-4 and TRBJ2-1; D not certain. The CDR3 extends over 12 amino acids. Germline V gives CDR1 SGHNT, CDR2 YYREEE (reference sequence). Trimming cost V 2 bases and J 3 bases, with 3 bases left between them. The CDR3 sequence: CASSFNYNEQFF. The CDR3 nucleotides are TGTGCCAGCAGCTTTAACTACAATGAGCAGTTCTTC.

This chain links TRBV5-4 with TRBJ1-4; no clear D gene. The CDR3 sequence is 14 residues long. CDR1 and CDR2 (germline): SGHNT, YYREEE (reference sequence). V lost 2 bases and J lost 0, with 5 bases in between. The CDR3 loop is CASSLSATNEKLFF. The DNA of the CDR3 is TGTGCCAGCAGCTTAAGTGCAACTAATGAAAAACTGTTTTTT.

This chain links TRBV11-2 with TRBJ2-1, with 11 bases matching TRBD2. Trimming at V came to 1 base and at J to 3 bases, leaving 2 bases not matched to a gene. The CDR3 totals 16 residues. The germline gives CDR1 SGHAT, CDR2 FQNNGV. CDR3 amino acids: CASSLATSGNYNEQFF. DNA of the CDR3: TGTGCCAGCAGCTTAGCGACTAGCGGGAACTACAATGAGCAGTTCTTC.

The V call is TRBV7-3, the J call TRBJ2-1; D not certain. V was shortened by 5 bases and J by 2 bases, with 13 bases between the two germline ends. The germline V gene encodes CDR1 SGHTA and CDR2 FQGTGA. This CDR3 has 15 amino acids. The CDR3 DNA is TGTGCCAGCAGCCCCCAGGCTTCCCCCTACAATGAGCAGTTCTTC. Translation gives CASSPQASPYNEQFF.

The chain couples TRBV27 to TRBJ1-1, with 7 positions matching TRBD1. Germline V gene sequence: CDR1 MNHEY, CDR2 SMNVEV (reference sequence). With V trimmed by 6 bases and J by 4 bases, 14 bases remained unmatched. The CDR3 has 16 residues. CDR3 amino acids: CASSRPGQLKRTEAFF. In DNA, the CDR3 is TGTGCCAGCAGCCGCCCGGGACAGCTAAAGCGCACTGAAGCTTTCTTT.

This rearrangement joins TRBV6-1 to TRBJ2-4; TRBD2 is a possible D gene (6 bases). Germline-derived CDR1 and CDR2 are MNHNS and SASEGT. V gave up 3 bases and J gave up 0 bases, with 9 bases separating them. The CDR3 runs to 15 residues. The CDR3 sequence is CASSERDLAKNIQYF. The CDR3 region has the DNA TGTGCCAGCAGTGAGCGGGACCTAGCCAAAAACATTCAGTACTTC.

The J gene is TRBJ2-2, the V gene TRBV7-2; 8 bases map to TRBD2. This CDR3 spans 16 amino acids. Germline V CDR1 and CDR2: SGHTA, FQGNSA. The trim removed 3 bases at V and 2 bases at J, leaving 5 bases unmatched. In nucleotides, the CDR3 is TGTGCCAGCAGCTTTTTACTAGCGGCTAACACCGGGGAGCTGTTTTTT. This encodes CASSFLLAANTGELFF.

The J gene is TRBJ2-5, the V gene TRBV30, with 10 bases aligning to TRBD1. Looked up from germline, CDR1 is GTSNPN and CDR2 is SVGIG (reference sequence). CDR3 length equals 13 residues. Trimming removed 4 bases from V and 4 bases from J; junction bases left unmatched: 3. The CDR3 DNA reads TGTGCCTGGAATAGGGACAGGGGAGAGACCCAGTACTTC. It encodes CAWNRDRGETQYF.

This clone has just one count. The chain uses TRBV29-1 and TRBJ2-3; D ambiguous. Per germline, CDR1 SQVTM and CDR2 ANQGSEA. The V end was cut by 5 bases, the J end by 6 bases, with 6 bases between. The CDR3 is 10 amino acids. CDR3 sequence reads: CSVSPDTQYF. DNA for the CDR3: TGCAGCGTTTCCCCCGATACGCAGTATTTT.

The rearrangement uses TRBV4-1 and TRBJ2-3, with TRBD2 identical over 9 bases. This CDR3 has 16 amino acids. Losses at the gene ends were 0 bases for V and 2 bases for J; bases not matched to a gene: 3. Germline CDR1 MGHRA, CDR2 YSYEKL. The CDR3 DNA reads TGCGCCAGCAGCCAAGATAGCGGGAGCTTCACAGATACGCAGTATTTT. The encoded protein is CASSQDSGSFTDTQYF.

The chain combines TRBV7-2 with TRBJ1-1; D gene unclear. Trimming removed 6 bases at V and 0 bases at J, with 11 bases between. The germline V gene has CDR1 SGHTA and CDR2 FQGNSA. The CDR3 is 14 amino acids. The CDR3 DNA reads TGTGCCAGCAGTCCGAAGATCATGAACACTGAAGCTTTCTTT. Protein sequence: CASSPKIMNTEAFF.

The chain has TRBV2 and TRBJ1-2; TRBD1 might be the D (5 bases). V lost 6 bases and J lost 9, with 11 bases in between. CDR1 is SNHLY, CDR2 FYNNEI, per germline. CDR3 length equals 11 residues. The CDR3 region has the DNA TGTGCCAGCAGGGGGGTTGTTAGCTACACCTTC. It is translated as CASRGVVSYTF.

The chain is built from TRBV5-4 and TRBJ1-2, with a tentative D call TRBD1 (6 bases). Trimming shortened V by 0 bases and J by 7 bases, and 10 bases separated the two germline ends. This CDR3 contains 13 residues. Germline V gene data show CDR1 as SGHNT and CDR2 as YYREEE (reference sequence). CDR3 DNA: TGTGCCAGCAGCTTGGGGAGAGGGGGTGGCTACACCTTC. Its translation is CASSLGRGGGYTF.

The rearrangement joins TRBV15 to TRBJ1-5, with D maybe TRBD1 (5 bases). CDR1 LNHNV and CDR2 YYDKDF come from the germline V gene (reference sequence). V was pared by 0 bases and J by 5 bases, with 17 bases between. CDR3 length: 17 residues. The chain's CDR3 is CATSRDGTGVGYQPQHF. In DNA form, the CDR3 reads TGTGCCACCAGCAGAGATGGGACCGGAGTCGGCTATCAGCCCCAGCATTTT.

The rearrangement uses TRBV10-3 and TRBJ2-1, with 8 bases identical to TRBD2. Germline trimming cut 5 bases from V and 6 bases from J; bases unmatched to any gene: 9. The CDR3 totals 15 residues. Germline CDR1 ENHRY, CDR2 SYGVKD. CDR3 nucleotide sequence: TGTGCCATCAGTACCGGGGTAGCGGGGAGCAATGAGCAGTTCTTC. This codes for CAISTGVAGSNEQFF.

V usage is TRBV5-4 and J usage is TRBJ2-1; D gene unclear. Trimming took 4 bases from V and 7 from J, leaving 9 bases between them. Germline values: CDR1 SGHNT, CDR2 YYREEE (reference sequence). The CDR3 has 12 residues. This chain's CDR3 is CASSLLENEQFF. The CDR3 DNA reads TGTGCCAGCAGCCTGTTGGAAAATGAGCAGTTCTTC.

The chain combines TRBV7-6 with TRBJ2-7, with 8 bases fitting TRBD1. Trimming took 5 bases from V and 10 from J; bases not matched to a gene: 10. The CDR3 loop spans 13 amino acids. The germline V gene encodes CDR1 SGHVS and CDR2 FNYEAQ. This CDR3 reads CASSPDRAQSQYF. CDR3 in DNA: TGTGCCAGCAGCCCGGACAGGGCCCAGAGTCAGTACTTC.

The genes are TRBV10-3 and TRBJ1-2, with a tentative D call TRBD1 (5 bases). Between the trimmed V and J ends, which lost 0 bases and 4 bases, there was a span of 9 bases. This CDR3 spans 14 amino acids. Germline values: CDR1 ENHRY, CDR2 SYGVKD. The CDR3 here is CAISESTGVYGYTF. The DNA for the CDR3 is TGTGCCATCAGTGAGTCGACGGGGGTCTATGGCTACACCTTC.

Only a few counts were recorded for this clone. V and J are TRBV30 and TRBJ1-1, with a tentative D call TRBD1 (6 bases). V was trimmed by 0 bases and J by 8 bases, leaving 10 bases between them. Germline CDR1 GTSNPN, CDR2 SVGIG (reference sequence). The CDR3 has 12 amino acids. The CDR3 sequence: CAWSVPTGEAFF. In DNA, the CDR3 is TGTGCCTGGAGTGTACCCACAGGGGAAGCTTTCTTT.